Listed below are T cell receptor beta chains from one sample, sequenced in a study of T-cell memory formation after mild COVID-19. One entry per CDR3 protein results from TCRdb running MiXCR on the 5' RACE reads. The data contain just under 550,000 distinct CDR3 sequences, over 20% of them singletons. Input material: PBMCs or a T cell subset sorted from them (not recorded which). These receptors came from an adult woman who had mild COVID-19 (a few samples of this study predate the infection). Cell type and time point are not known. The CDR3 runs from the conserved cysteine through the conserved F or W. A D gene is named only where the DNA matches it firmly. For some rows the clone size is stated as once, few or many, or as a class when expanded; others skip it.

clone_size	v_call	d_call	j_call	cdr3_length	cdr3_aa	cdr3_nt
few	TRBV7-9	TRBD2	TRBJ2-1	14	CASSIDSVGGEQFF	TGTGCCAGCAGCATCGATTCGGTCGGGGGGGAGCAGTTCTTC
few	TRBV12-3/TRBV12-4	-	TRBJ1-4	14	CASTSGPTIEKLFF	TGTGCCAGCACCTCGGGGCCAACTATCGAAAAACTGTTTTTT
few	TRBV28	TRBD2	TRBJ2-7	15	CASSLGLAGREEQYF	TGTGCCAGCAGTTTGGGGCTAGCGGGACGGGAAGAGCAGTACTTC
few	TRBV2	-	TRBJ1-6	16	CASTLRGNPYNSPLHF	TGTGCCAGCACCCTCCGGGGGAACCCATATAATTCACCCCTCCACTTT
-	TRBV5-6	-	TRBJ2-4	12	CASSLGRSRQYF	TGTGCCAGCAGCCTAGGCCGCTCCAGGCAGTACTTC
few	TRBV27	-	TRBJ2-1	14	CASSYGYSYNEQFF	TGTGCCAGCAGTTACGGGTACTCCTACAATGAGCAGTTCTTC
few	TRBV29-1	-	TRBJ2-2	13	CSVEEKNTGELFF	TGCAGCGTTGAAGAAAAGAACACCGGGGAGCTGTTTTTT
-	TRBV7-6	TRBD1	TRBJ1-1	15	CASSLVTGANTEAFF	TGTGCCAGCAGCTTAGTGACAGGGGCGAACACTGAAGCTTTCTTT
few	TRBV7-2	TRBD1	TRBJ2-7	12	CASSKQGFTQYF	TGTGCCAGCAGCAAACAGGGGTTCACGCAGTACTTC
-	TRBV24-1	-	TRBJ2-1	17	CATSPIGRSGAYNEQFF	TGTGCCACCAGTCCGATTGGTAGGAGCGGAGCATACAATGAGCAGTTCTTC
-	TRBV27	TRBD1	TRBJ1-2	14	CASSFGQGVYGYTF	TGTGCCAGCAGTTTCGGACAGGGGGTCTATGGCTACACCTTC
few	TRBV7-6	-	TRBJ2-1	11	CASSQKTEQFF	TGTGCCAGCAGCCAGAAGACTGAGCAGTTCTTC
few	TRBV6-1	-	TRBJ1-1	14	CASSQNYKNTEAFF	TGTGCCAGCAGCCAAAACTATAAGAACACTGAAGCTTTCTTT
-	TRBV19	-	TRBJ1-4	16	CASSLGVVATNEKLFF	TGTGCCAGTAGCTTAGGGGTTGTGGCAACTAATGAAAAACTGTTTTTT
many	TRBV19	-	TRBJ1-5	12	CASSMRAGAPHF	TGTGCCAGTAGTATGAGAGCAGGGGCGCCCCATTTT
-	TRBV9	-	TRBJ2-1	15	CASSGPRATYNEQFF	TGTGCCAGCAGCGGACCACGAGCAACCTACAATGAGCAGTTCTTC
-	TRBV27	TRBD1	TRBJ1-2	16	CASSATSGTANYGYTF	TGTGCCAGCAGTGCCACGTCCGGGACAGCTAACTATGGCTACACCTTC
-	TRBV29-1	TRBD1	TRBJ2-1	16	CSVEGFDRGDYNEQFF	TGCAGCGTTGAGGGTTTCGACAGGGGCGACTACAATGAGCAGTTCTTC